This TCR beta chain was retrieved from a study of early T cells in non-severe SARS-CoV-2 infection. At the level of the study: The authors sequenced bulk RNA from unsorted whole blood, leaving chains unpaired. Findings of the study overall: Reliance on VDJdb matching favored anti-spike CD8 responses; private and CD4 specificities were missed.

Individual cDNA molecules received unique molecular identifiers. TCRdb re-derived calls from the 5' RACE reads in MiXCR, one entry per CDR3 protein. Here the sample spans over 50,000 distinct CDR3 sequences, 15% being singletons. This CDR3 is built from 15 residues. Germline CDR1 SGHDT, CDR2 YYEEEE. Trimming pared 1 base from V and 6 bases from J, leaving 11 bases between. This clonotype was seen a handful of times. Antigen specificity is unknown. The chain recombines TRBV5-6 with TRBJ1-6, with D maybe TRBD1 (5 bases). The clonotype was recovered from an adult who was a healthcare worker with PCR-confirmed SARS-CoV-2 infection or an uninfected control (not recorded which). The source material was whole blood, sampled at baseline. The CDR3 is CASSLRAGRNSPLHF. The CDR3 nucleotides read TGTGCCAGCAGCTTGCGAGCAGGGCGTAATTCACCCCTCCACTTT.